This record concerns one T cell receptor beta chain sequence. Antigen specificity is unknown. This specimen comes from a study of T cell responses to AZD1222 COVID-19 vaccine. Between the trimmed V and J ends, which lost 2 bases and 2 bases, there was a span of 10 bases. The CDR3 runs 14 residues. Germline CDR1 is LNHDA and CDR2 is SQIVND (reference sequence). Study-wide findings and caveats: All repertoire sampling was performed exclusively after the peak T cell response.

Here immunoSEQ multiplex PCR was the method, and the copy in TCRdb shows in-frame clones only, minus some. The sample carries approximately 180,000 clones, roughly nine tenths recorded once. V is TRBV19 and J is TRBJ2-7; unclear D gene. The sample was peripheral blood, taken 28 days after the second dose of the MenACWY control vaccine. This TCR was sampled from an adult who received the MenACWY meningococcal vaccine as a control. This CDR3 reads CASSINLETYEQYF. CDR3 bases: TGTGCCAGTAGTATAAATCTGGAAACCTACGAGCAGTACTTC.